These T cell receptor beta chains were read from a single sample in a study of beta chain features in type 1 diabetes. Clones were sequenced by immunoSEQ multiplex PCR, and TCRdb holds only the in-frame ones, with some missing. The data contain 250,000 to 350,000 clones, more than 13% of them singletons. What was sequenced was naive CD4+ T cells from blood. These receptors were collected from a man aged 30 to 45 with type 1 diabetes. Each CDR3 is given with its conserved first and last residue. D genes are given only for firm matches. For some rows the clone size is stated as once, few or many, or as a class when expanded; others skip it.

v_call,d_call,clone_size,j_call,cdr3_aa,cdr3_nt
TRBV28,-,few,TRBJ2-7,CATRGGGLNEQYF,TGTGCCACTAGAGGGGGGGGGTTGAACGAGCAGTACTTC
TRBV7-2,TRBD1,-,TRBJ2-2,CASSPTGGFGELFF,TGTGCCAGCAGCCCTACAGGGGGATTCGGGGAGCTGTTTTTT
TRBV7-9,-,-,TRBJ1-5,CASSSSSNQPQHF,TGTGCCAGCAGCTCGAGTAGCAATCAGCCCCAGCATTTT
TRBV18,TRBD1,-,TRBJ1-1,CASSGQGNTEAFF,TGTGCCAGCTCAGGACAGGGGAACACTGAAGCTTTCTTT
TRBV18,-,few,TRBJ1-5,CASSSDSHQPQHF,TGTGCCAGCTCATCGGACAGCCATCAGCCCCAGCATTTT
TRBV7-9,-,few,TRBJ2-3,CASSPSGTDTQYF,TGTGCCAGCAGCCCCTCCGGCACAGATACGCAGTATTTT
TRBV29-1,-,few,TRBJ2-3,CSVNQAVDTQYF,TGCAGCGTGAATCAAGCGGTGGATACGCAGTATTTT
TRBV7-9,-,-,TRBJ2-3,CASSPPLDTQYF,TGTGCCAGCAGCCCCCCACTCGATACGCAGTATTTT
TRBV5-1,-,-,TRBJ1-4,CASSPTALSEKLFF,TGCGCCAGCAGCCCGACAGCCCTTAGTGAAAAACTGTTTTTT
TRBV18,TRBD1,-,TRBJ1-2,CASSPDRGIYGYTF,TGTGCCAGCTCACCGGACAGGGGGATCTATGGCTACACCTTC
TRBV28,-,-,TRBJ2-1,CASDIGYNEQFF,TGTGCCAGCGATATCGGGTACAATGAGCAGTTCTTC
TRBV5-1,-,few,TRBJ1-1,CASSLELTGQEAFF,TGCGCCAGCAGCTTGGAATTGACGGGTCAGGAAGCTTTCTTT
TRBV28,TRBD1,-,TRBJ2-7,CASRRTGGYEQYF,TGTGCCAGCAGGAGGACAGGGGGCTACGAGCAGTACTTC
TRBV19,TRBD1,-,TRBJ2-1,CASMARGRGPEDEQFF,TGTGCCAGTATGGCCAGGGGGCGCGGGCCAGAAGATGAGCAGTTCTTC
TRBV15,TRBD1,few,TRBJ2-2,CATNSRDRGTGELFF,TGTGCCACCAACTCCCGGGACAGGGGAACCGGGGAGCTGTTTTTT
TRBV28,-,-,TRBJ1-2,CASSPSQGLDYGYTF,TGTGCCAGCAGCCCTTCACAGGGCTTGGACTATGGCTACACCTTC
TRBV30,-,-,TRBJ1-3,CAWTSGSGNTIYF,TGTGCCTGGACCAGCGGCTCTGGAAACACCATATATTTT
TRBV7-2,TRBD1,few,TRBJ1-4,CASSRPGTGSEKLFF,TGTGCCAGCAGCCGTCCCGGGACAGGGAGTGAAAAACTGTTTTTT
TRBV6-4,-,-,TRBJ1-5,CASSETENNQPQHF,TGTGCCAGCAGTGAGACAGAGAATAATCAGCCCCAGCATTTT
TRBV9,-,few,TRBJ2-1,CASSLGLLNEQFF,TGTGCCAGCAGCCTGGGGCTTCTAAATGAGCAGTTCTTC
TRBV9,TRBD2,few,TRBJ2-5,CASTKGHGLAGKETQYF,TGTGCCAGCACCAAGGGGCACGGACTAGCGGGTAAAGAGACCCAGTACTTC
TRBV11-2,-,-,TRBJ2-5,CASSSRGSETQYF,TGTGCCAGCAGCTCTCGAGGTTCAGAGACCCAGTACTTC
TRBV29-1,TRBD2,few,TRBJ2-2,CSVPGTSGSRGGELFF,TGCAGCGTACCCGGGACTAGCGGGAGTCGCGGCGGGGAGCTGTTTTTT
TRBV30,-,-,TRBJ1-2,CAWSGPTALVNYGYTF,TGTGCCTGGAGTGGTCCGACAGCCCTGGTGAACTATGGCTACACCTTC
TRBV2,TRBD2,few,TRBJ2-5,CASSEGSSGIETQYF,TGTGCCAGCAGTGAAGGGTCTAGCGGGATCGAGACCCAGTACTTC
TRBV20-1,-,-,TRBJ1-1,CSATLDWGAFF,TGCAGTGCTACTTTGGACTGGGGAGCTTTCTTT
TRBV7-9,-,-,TRBJ2-1,CASPPIRPRDNEQFF,TGTGCCAGCCCACCTATCAGGCCCAGAGACAATGAGCAGTTCTTC
TRBV9,TRBD1,-,TRBJ1-2,CASSPQDRGSGYTF,TGTGCCAGCAGCCCACAGGACAGGGGATCTGGCTACACCTTC
TRBV5-1,-,few,TRBJ2-1,CASSIAPNNEQFF,TGCGCCAGCAGCATAGCGCCCAACAATGAGCAGTTCTTC
TRBV18,-,-,TRBJ2-5,CASSPPQGLSETQYF,TGTGCCAGCTCACCACCGCAGGGATTGTCGGAGACCCAGTACTTC
TRBV28,-,-,TRBJ2-4,CASSLEDIAKNIQYF,TGTGCCAGCAGTTTAGAGGACATTGCCAAAAACATTCAGTACTTC
TRBV7-2,TRBD1,few,TRBJ2-7,CASSLASGTGTYEQYF,TGTGCCAGCAGCTTAGCGTCCGGGACAGGGACATACGAGCAGTACTTC
TRBV7-2,-,-,TRBJ2-1,CASSLGVSRLNFF,TGTGCCAGCAGCTTAGGGGTGTCTAGGCTAAATTTCTTC
TRBV27,TRBD2,few,TRBJ2-4,CASSPKPAGVENIQYF,TGTGCCAGCAGTCCTAAACCAGCGGGAGTGGAAAACATTCAGTACTTC
TRBV30,TRBD1,-,TRBJ1-1,CAWSDFAGGWTEAFF,TGTGCCTGGAGTGACTTCGCAGGGGGCTGGACTGAAGCTTTCTTT
TRBV5-1,TRBD2,-,TRBJ2-3,CASSQLAIRGNTQYF,TGCGCCAGCAGCCAACTAGCGATTCGGGGAAATACGCAGTATTTT
TRBV19,TRBD2,-,TRBJ2-1,CASSRLLANEQFF,TGTGCCAGTAGTAGACTACTAGCGAATGAGCAGTTCTTC
TRBV28,-,-,TRBJ1-4,CASSPLGEATNEKLFF,TGTGCCAGCAGTCCCCTAGGGGAAGCAACTAATGAAAAACTGTTTTTT
TRBV18,TRBD1,few,TRBJ1-5,CASSPDRGGQPQHF,TGTGCCAGCTCACCAGACAGGGGTGGACAGCCCCAGCATTTT
TRBV27,-,-,TRBJ1-2,CASSAGSPYGYTF,TGTGCCAGCAGTGCAGGGTCCCCCTATGGCTACACCTTC